Listed below are T cell receptor beta chains from one sample, sequenced in a study of T cell changes during pregnancy in multiple sclerosis. Libraries were prepared by immunoSEQ multiplex PCR; TCRdb keeps only in-frame clonotypes and omits some of them. The sample includes approximately 70,000 clones, 80% to 95% seen only once; the top ten take around 2%. The input for sequencing was peripheral blood, taken in the second trimester of pregnancy. The receptors originated from a female donor with multiple sclerosis, enrolled in a pregnancy study. The CDR3 runs from the conserved cysteine through the conserved F or W. The D gene is left open where the match is weak. The size of a clone is reported for some rows only, either as once, few or many, or as a class for expanded clones.

TRBV4-1,TRBJ2-5,once,.,CASSQEGKGETQYF,TGCGCCAGCAGTCAGGAGGGAAAAGGGGAGACCCAGTACTTC
TRBV2,TRBJ2-4,.,TRBD1,CASSGDRGQVNIQYF,TGTGCCAGCAGTGGGGACAGGGGGCAGGTAAACATTCAGTACTTC
TRBV4-1,TRBJ2-2,.,TRBD1,CASSQETGATGELFF,TGCGCCAGCAGCCAAGAGACAGGGGCCACCGGGGAGCTGTTTTTT
TRBV10-3,TRBJ2-6,.,TRBD2,CAISEATSGSLSGANVLTF,TGTGCCATCAGTGAGGCTACTAGCGGGAGTCTCTCTGGGGCCAACGTCCTGACTTTC
TRBV30,TRBJ2-2,.,.,CAWSRAEKGTGELFF,TGTGCCTGGAGCAGGGCCGAAAAGGGGACCGGGGAGCTGTTTTTT
TRBV27,TRBJ2-1,.,.,CASSPGNQRAYNEQFF,TGTGCCAGCAGCCCCGGGAACCAGCGGGCATACAATGAGCAGTTCTTC
TRBV29-1,TRBJ2-7,.,.,CSAVDLYSYEQYF,TGCAGCGCCGTAGACTTGTACTCCTACGAGCAGTACTTC
TRBV5-6,TRBJ1-4,.,TRBD1,CASSLLTGGLSEKLFF,TGTGCCAGCAGCCTCCTGACAGGGGGATTGAGTGAAAAACTGTTTTTT
TRBV18,TRBJ1-1,once,.,CASSPPAFANTEAFF,TGTGCCAGCTCACCACCGGCCTTCGCGAACACTGAAGCTTTCTTT
TRBV19,TRBJ1-2,.,.,CASSISVTDYGYTF,TGTGCCAGTAGTATCTCCGTGACAGACTATGGCTACACCTTC
TRBV5-6,TRBJ2-1,.,.,CASSLLDNEQFF,TGTGCCAGCAGCTTGCTCGACAATGAGCAGTTCTTC
TRBV4-2,TRBJ2-7,.,TRBD2,CASSQDELAGGYEQYF,TGTGCCAGCAGCCAAGATGAACTAGCGGGAGGCTACGAGCAGTACTTC
TRBV5-4,TRBJ1-2,.,.,CASSLPEGLEGYTF,TGTGCCAGCAGCTTGCCGGAGGGTCTTGAAGGCTACACCTTC
TRBV7-9,TRBJ2-1,.,.,CASSDRDFNEQFF,TGTGCCAGCAGCGACCGGGACTTCAATGAGCAGTTCTTC
TRBV19,TRBJ2-1,.,.,CASSISPGFYNEQFF,TGTGCCAGTAGTATATCTCCGGGGTTCTACAATGAGCAGTTCTTC
TRBV4-3,TRBJ2-1,.,.,CASSQVTVFPLKDEQFF,TGCGCCAGCAGCCAAGTAACAGTTTTTCCTCTTAAGGATGAGCAGTTCTTC
TRBV6-4,TRBJ2-2,few,.,CASSTDGIGELFF,TGTGCCAGCAGTACGGACGGGATCGGGGAGCTGTTTTTT
TRBV11-2,TRBJ1-2,.,TRBD1,CASSPRDRGNYGYTF,TGTGCCAGCAGCCCCCGGGACAGGGGGAACTATGGCTACACCTTC
TRBV6-1,TRBJ1-4,.,.,CASREGRANEKLFF,TGTGCCAGCAGGGAGGGGAGGGCTAATGAAAAACTGTTTTTT
TRBV28,TRBJ2-1,.,TRBD2,CASRRLAGGPDLHEQFF,TGTGCCAGCAGAAGACTAGCGGGAGGGCCGGATTTGCATGAGCAGTTCTTC
TRBV5-1,TRBJ2-3,.,TRBD2,CASSSSGGWTDTQYF,TGCGCCAGCAGCTCGAGCGGGGGGTGGACAGATACGCAGTATTTT
TRBV7-8,TRBJ2-7,once,.,CASSLARDYEQYF,TGTGCCAGCAGCTTAGCACGGGACTACGAGCAGTACTTC
TRBV27,TRBJ2-3,.,TRBD2,CASGLAGGDTQYF,TGTGCCAGCGGCTTAGCGGGAGGGGATACGCAGTATTTT
TRBV5-1,TRBJ2-7,.,.,CASSLTGEAYEQYF,TGCGCCAGCAGCTTGACAGGGGAGGCCTACGAGCAGTACTTC
TRBV5-4,TRBJ1-1,once,.,CASSPIDRDEAFF,TGTGCCAGCAGCCCCATCGACAGAGATGAAGCTTTCTTT
TRBV19,TRBJ1-5,.,.,CASSLQLQPQHF,TGTGCCAGTAGTCTTCAACTCCAGCCCCAGCATTTT
TRBV14,TRBJ2-5,.,.,CASRRSGAGQETQYF,TGTGCCAGCAGACGAAGTGGGGCCGGGCAAGAGACCCAGTACTTC
TRBV4-1,TRBJ2-2,.,.,CASSPRYTGELFF,TGCGCCAGCAGTCCCAGATACACCGGGGAGCTGTTTTTT
TRBV6-5,TRBJ2-1,.,.,CASNYGTPDNEQFF,TGTGCCAGCAATTACGGGACACCTGACAATGAGCAGTTCTTC
TRBV11-3,TRBJ2-1,.,TRBD2,CASSSGGSYNEQFF,TGTGCCAGCAGCTCGGGGGGGAGCTACAATGAGCAGTTCTTC
TRBV7-9,TRBJ1-2,.,TRBD1,CASSSTHRGQHYGYTF,TGTGCCAGCAGCTCTACCCACAGGGGCCAACACTATGGCTACACCTTC
TRBV21-1,TRBJ1-5,.,.,CASSKEGDRGRNQPQHF,TGTGCCAGCAGCAAAGAGGGGGACAGGGGCCGCAATCAGCCCCAGCATTTT
TRBV11-2,TRBJ2-1,.,TRBD2,CASSLSGSSYNEQFF,TGTGCCAGCAGCCTTAGCGGGAGTTCCTACAATGAGCAGTTCTTC
TRBV9,TRBJ2-6,.,TRBD1,CASSAIQGYGANVLTF,TGTGCCAGCAGCGCCATACAGGGGTACGGGGCCAACGTCCTGACTTTC
TRBV11-2,TRBJ1-5,.,TRBD1,CASSLGGGGNQPQHF,TGTGCCAGCAGCTTAGGAGGGGGCGGCAATCAGCCCCAGCATTTT
TRBV7-3,TRBJ2-3,.,TRBD2,CASSSYSGRTTHTQYF,TGTGCCAGCAGCTCCTATAGCGGGAGGACCACACATACGCAGTATTTT
TRBV5-6,TRBJ2-7,.,.,CASSSERRQQYF,TGTGCCAGCAGCTCCGAGAGGAGACAGCAGTACTTC
TRBV2,TRBJ2-5,once,.,CASRRTAAIQYF,TGTGCCAGCAGAAGGACAGCCGCAATCCAGTACTTC
TRBV11-2,TRBJ2-3,.,TRBD2,CASSLQAGAGTDTQYF,TGTGCCAGCAGCTTACAAGCGGGAGCTGGCACAGATACGCAGTATTTT
TRBV27,TRBJ2-7,.,.,CASSLEGRSYEQYF,TGTGCCAGCAGTTTAGAGGGCAGGAGTTACGAGCAGTACTTC
TRBV5-1,TRBJ2-5,once,.,CASSLLGETQYF,TGCGCCAGCAGCTTGCTCGGTGAGACCCAGTACTTC
TRBV5-1,TRBJ2-7,.,TRBD1,CASSLARGLTVEQYF,TGCGCCAGCAGCTTGGCAAGGGGGCTTACGGTCGAGCAGTACTTC
TRBV9,TRBJ2-5,once,.,CASSVVGVQETQYF,TGTGCCAGCAGCGTAGTTGGAGTCCAAGAGACCCAGTACTTC
TRBV7-6,TRBJ2-5,once,TRBD2,CASSSGLAVLETQYF,TGTGCCAGCAGCTCCGGACTAGCGGTGCTGGAGACCCAGTACTTC
TRBV7-2,TRBJ2-1,.,.,CASSPLSVSYNEQFF,TGTGCCAGCAGCCCGTTGAGCGTTTCCTACAATGAGCAGTTCTTC